This TCR beta chain was captured by sequencing in a study of blood T cells in healthy people across ages. Study-wide points: Both naive CD4+ cell counts and diversity were greater in long-lived donors than in aged donors.

Donors each provided ten milliliters of peripheral blood. This clonotype was counted between two and nine times. Its target is not known. Together with a sample-barcoded 5' primer, a J-beta primer mix was included in a second PCR lasting roughly 6 to 12 cycles. TCRdb itself ran the 5' RACE reads through MiXCR, one entry per CDR3 protein. This table has fewer than 1 million distinct CDR3 sequences, around two fifths appearing once. Germline V gene sequence: CDR1 MNHEY, CDR2 SVGEGT. V lost 4 bases, J lost 0 bases, and 10 bases lay in between. This CDR3 contains 15 residues. The V call is TRBV6-2 or TRBV6-3, the J call TRBJ2-1; D gene ambiguous. The source is a man in his sixties in good health. Sequencing was performed on blood. The CDR3 loop reads CASSFGTRSYNEQFF. The CDR3 DNA sequence: TGTGCCAGCAGTTTTGGCACCCGCTCCTACAATGAGCAGTTCTTC.